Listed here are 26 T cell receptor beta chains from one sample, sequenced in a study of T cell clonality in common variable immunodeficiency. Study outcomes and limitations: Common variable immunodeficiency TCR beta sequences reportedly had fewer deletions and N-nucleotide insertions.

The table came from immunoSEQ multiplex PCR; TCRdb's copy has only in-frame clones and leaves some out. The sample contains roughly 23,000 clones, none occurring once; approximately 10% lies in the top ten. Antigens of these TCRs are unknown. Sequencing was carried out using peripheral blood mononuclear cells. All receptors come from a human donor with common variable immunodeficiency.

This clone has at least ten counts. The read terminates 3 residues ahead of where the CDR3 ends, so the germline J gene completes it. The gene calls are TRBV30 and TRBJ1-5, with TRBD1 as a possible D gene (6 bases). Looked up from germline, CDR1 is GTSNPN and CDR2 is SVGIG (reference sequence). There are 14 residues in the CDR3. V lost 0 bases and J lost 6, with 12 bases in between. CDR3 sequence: CAWSVQGGGQPQHF. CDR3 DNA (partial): TGTGCCTGGAGTGTACAGGGAGGGGGTCAGCCC.

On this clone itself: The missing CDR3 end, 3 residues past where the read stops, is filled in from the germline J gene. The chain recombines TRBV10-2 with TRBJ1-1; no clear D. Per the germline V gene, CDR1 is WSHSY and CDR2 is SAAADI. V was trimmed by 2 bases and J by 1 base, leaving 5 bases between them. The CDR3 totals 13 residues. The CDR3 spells CASSERGNTEAFF. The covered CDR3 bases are TGCGCCAGCAGTGAGCGGGGGAACACTGAA.

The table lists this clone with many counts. The CDR3 loop is CASSLGGGRGETQYF. The CDR3 bases that were read are TGTGCCAGCAGTTTAGGGGGGGGGCGAGGAGAGACC. The chain uses TRBV12-3 or TRBV12-4 and TRBJ2-5; TRBD2 is a possible D gene (7 bases). Read sequence stops 3 residues before the CDR3 end, and the germline J gene provides the missing end. This CDR3 is 15 amino acids long. V was trimmed by 1 base and J by 4 bases, leaving 13 bases between them.

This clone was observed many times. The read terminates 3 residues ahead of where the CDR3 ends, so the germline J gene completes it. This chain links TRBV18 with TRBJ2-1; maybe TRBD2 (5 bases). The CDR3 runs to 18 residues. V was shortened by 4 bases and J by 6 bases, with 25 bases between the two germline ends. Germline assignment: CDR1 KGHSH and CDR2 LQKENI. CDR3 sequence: CASSRTGPGLPQPNEQFF. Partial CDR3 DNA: TGTGCCAGCTCACGGACTGGCCCGGGTTTACCCCAGCCCAATGAG.

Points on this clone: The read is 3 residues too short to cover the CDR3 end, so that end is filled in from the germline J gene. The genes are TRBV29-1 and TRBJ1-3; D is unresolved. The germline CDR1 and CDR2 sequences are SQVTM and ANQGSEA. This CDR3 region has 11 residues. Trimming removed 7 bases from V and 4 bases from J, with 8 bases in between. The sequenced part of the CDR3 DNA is TGCAGCGGCGGGCAGGGAAACACC. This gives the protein CSGGQGNT. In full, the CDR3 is CSGGQGNTIYF.

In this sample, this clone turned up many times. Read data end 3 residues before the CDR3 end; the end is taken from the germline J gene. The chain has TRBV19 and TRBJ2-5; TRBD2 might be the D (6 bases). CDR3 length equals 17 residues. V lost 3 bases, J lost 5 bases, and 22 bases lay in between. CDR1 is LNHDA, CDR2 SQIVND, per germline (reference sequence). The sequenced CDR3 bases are TGTGCCAGTAGTATTAACGGGGGTTCTCGACCAATGGAGACC. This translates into CASSINGGSRPMET. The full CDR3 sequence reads CASSINGGSRPMETQYF.

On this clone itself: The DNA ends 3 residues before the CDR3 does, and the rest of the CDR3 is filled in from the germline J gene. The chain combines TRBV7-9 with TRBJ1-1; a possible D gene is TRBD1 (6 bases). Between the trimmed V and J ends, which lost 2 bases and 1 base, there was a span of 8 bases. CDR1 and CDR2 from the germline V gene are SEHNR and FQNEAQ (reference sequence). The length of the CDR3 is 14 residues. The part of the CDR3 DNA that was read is TGTGCCAGCAGCTTAACAGGGTGGAACACTGAA. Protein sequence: CASSLTGWNTE. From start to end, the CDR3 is CASSLTGWNTEAFF.

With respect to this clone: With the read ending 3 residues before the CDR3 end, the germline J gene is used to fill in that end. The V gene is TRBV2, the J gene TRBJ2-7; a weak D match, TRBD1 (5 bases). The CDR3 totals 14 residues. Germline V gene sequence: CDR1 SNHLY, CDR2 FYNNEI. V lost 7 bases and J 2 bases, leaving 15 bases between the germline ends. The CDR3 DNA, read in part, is TGTGCCAGCACAAAGACAGCTTTAGCCTACGAG. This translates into CASTKTALAYE. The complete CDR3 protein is CASTKTALAYEQYF.

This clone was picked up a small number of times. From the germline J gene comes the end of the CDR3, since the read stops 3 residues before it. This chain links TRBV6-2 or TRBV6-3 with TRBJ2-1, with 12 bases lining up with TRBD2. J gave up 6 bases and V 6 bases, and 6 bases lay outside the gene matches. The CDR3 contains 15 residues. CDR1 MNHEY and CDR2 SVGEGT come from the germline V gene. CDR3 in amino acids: CASRDTSGRFNEQFF. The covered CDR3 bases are TGTGCCAGCAGGGATACTAGCGGGAGGTTCAATGAG.

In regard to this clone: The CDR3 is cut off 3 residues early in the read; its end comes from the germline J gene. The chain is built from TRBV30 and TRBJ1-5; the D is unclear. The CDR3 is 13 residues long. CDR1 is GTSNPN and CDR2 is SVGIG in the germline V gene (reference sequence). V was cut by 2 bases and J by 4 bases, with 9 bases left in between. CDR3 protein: CAWSSDGNQPQHF. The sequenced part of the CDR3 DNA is TGTGCCTGGAGTTCCGACGGGAATCAGCCC. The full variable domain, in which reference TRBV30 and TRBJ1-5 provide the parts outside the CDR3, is SQTIHQWPATLVQPVGSPLSLECTVEGTSNPNLYWYRQAAGRGLQLLFYSVGIGQISSEVPQNLSASRPQDRQFILSSKKLLLSDSGFYLCAWSSDGNQPQHFGDGTRLSIL.

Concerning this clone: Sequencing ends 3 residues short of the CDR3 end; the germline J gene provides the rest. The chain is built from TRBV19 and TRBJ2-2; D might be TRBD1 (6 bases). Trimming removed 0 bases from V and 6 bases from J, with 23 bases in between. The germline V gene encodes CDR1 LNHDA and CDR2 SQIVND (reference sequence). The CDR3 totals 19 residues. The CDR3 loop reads CASSIDALGGSKDAGELFF. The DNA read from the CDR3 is TGTGCCAGTAGTATAGACGCCTTAGGGGGATCCAAAGACGCCGGGGAG.

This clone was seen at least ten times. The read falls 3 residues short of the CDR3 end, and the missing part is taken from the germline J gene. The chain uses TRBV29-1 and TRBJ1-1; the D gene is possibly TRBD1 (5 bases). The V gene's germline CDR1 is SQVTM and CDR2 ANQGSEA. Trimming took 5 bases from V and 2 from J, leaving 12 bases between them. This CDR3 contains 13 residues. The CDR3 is CSVKRGRNTEAFF. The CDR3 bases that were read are TGCAGCGTTAAAAGGGGAAGAAACACTGAA.

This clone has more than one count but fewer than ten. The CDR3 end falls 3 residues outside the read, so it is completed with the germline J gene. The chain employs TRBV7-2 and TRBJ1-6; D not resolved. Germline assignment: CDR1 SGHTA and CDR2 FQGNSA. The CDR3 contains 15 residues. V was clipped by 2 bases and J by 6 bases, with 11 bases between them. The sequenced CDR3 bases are TGTGCCAGCAGCTTAATTCTCTCCCCTAATTCACCC. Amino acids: CASSLILSPNSP. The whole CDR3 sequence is CASSLILSPNSPLHF.

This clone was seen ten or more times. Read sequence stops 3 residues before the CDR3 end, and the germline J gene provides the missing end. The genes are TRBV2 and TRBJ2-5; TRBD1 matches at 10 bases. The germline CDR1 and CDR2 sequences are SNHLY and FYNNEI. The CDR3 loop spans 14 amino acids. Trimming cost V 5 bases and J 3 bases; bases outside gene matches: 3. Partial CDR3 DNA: TGTGCCAGCAGTCAGGACAGGGGGAAAGAGACC. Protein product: CASSQDRGKET. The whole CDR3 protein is CASSQDRGKETQYF.

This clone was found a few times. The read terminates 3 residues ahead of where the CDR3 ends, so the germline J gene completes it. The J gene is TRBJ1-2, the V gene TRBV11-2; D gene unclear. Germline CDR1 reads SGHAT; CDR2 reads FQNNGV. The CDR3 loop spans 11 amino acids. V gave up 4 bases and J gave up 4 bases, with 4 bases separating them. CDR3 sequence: CASSSLYGYTF. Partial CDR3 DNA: TGTGCCAGCAGCTCCCTCTATGGC.

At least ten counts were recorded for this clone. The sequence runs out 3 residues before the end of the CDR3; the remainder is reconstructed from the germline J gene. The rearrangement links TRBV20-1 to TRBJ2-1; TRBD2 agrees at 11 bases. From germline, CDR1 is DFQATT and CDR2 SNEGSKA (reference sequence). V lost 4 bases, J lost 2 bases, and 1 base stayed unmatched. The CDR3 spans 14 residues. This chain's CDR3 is CSANSGRAYNEQFF. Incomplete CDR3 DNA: TGCAGTGCTAATAGCGGGAGGGCCTACAATGAG.

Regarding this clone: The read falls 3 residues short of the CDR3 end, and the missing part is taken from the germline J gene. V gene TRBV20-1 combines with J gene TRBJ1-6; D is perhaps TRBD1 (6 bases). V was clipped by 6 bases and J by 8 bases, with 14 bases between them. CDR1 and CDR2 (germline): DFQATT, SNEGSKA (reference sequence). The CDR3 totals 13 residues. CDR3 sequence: CSAGRGIDSPLHF. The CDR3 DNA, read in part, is TGCAGTGCCGGGAGGGGGATCGATTCACCC.

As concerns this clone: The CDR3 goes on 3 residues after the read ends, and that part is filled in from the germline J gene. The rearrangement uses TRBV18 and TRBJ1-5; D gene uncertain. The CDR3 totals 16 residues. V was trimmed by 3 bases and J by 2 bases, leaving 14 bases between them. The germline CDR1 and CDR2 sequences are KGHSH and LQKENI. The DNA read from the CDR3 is TGTGCCAGCTCACCGGGAACATCACTAGGCAATCAGCCC. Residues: CASSPGTSLGNQP. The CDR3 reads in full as CASSPGTSLGNQPQHF.

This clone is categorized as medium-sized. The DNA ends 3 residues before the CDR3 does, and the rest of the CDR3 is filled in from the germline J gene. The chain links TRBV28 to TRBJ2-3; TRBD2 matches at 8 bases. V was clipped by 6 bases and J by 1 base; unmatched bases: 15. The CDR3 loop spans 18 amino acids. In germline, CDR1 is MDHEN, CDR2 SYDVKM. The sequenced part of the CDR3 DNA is TGTGCCAGCAGGGGGGCTTCCGGGAGGGCCTCTGGCACAGATACG. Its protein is CASRGASGRASGTDT. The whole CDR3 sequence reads CASRGASGRASGTDTQYF.

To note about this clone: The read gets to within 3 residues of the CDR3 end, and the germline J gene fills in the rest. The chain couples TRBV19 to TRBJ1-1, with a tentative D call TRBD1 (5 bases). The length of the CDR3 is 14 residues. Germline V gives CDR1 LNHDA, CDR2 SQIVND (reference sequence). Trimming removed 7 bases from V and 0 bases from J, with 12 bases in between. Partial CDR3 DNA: TGTGCCAGTATGAGGGGAACGATGAACACTGAA. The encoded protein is CASMRGTMNTE. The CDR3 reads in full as CASMRGTMNTEAFF.

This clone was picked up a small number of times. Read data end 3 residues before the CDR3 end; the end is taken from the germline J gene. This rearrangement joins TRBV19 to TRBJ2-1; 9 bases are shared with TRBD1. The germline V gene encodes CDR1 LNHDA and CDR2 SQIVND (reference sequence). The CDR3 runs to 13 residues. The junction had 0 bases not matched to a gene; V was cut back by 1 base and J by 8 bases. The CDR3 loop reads CASSIGTGDEQFF. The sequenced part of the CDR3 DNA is TGTGCCAGTAGTATAGGGACAGGGGATGAG.

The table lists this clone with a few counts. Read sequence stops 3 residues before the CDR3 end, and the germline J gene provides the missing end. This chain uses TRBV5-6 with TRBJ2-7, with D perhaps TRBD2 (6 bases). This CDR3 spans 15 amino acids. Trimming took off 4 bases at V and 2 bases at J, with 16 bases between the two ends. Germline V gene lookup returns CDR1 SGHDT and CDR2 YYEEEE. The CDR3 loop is CASSQRLVEPYEQYF. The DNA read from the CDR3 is TGTGCCAGCAGCCAGCGACTAGTGGAGCCCTACGAG.

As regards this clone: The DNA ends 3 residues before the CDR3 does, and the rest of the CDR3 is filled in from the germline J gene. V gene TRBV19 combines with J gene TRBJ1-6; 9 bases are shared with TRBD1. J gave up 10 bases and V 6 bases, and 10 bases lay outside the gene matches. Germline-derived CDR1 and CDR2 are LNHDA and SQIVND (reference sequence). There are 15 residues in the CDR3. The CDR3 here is CASRIQGAEGSPLHF. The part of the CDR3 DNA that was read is TGTGCCAGTAGAATACAGGGGGCGGAAGGATCACCC.

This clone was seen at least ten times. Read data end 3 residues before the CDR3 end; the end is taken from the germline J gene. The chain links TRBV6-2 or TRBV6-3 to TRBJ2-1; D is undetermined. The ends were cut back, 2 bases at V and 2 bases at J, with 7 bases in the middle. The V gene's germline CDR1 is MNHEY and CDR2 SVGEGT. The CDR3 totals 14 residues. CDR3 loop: CASSYEPPYNEQFF. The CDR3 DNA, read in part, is TGTGCCAGCAGTTACGAGCCTCCCTACAATGAG.

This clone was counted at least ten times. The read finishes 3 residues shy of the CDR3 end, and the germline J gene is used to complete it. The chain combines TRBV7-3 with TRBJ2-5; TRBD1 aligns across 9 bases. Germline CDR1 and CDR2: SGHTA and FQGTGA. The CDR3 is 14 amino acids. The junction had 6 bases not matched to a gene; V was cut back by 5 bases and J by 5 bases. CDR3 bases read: TGTGCCAGCAGCCCGACAGGGGGTAGGGAGACC. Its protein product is CASSPTGGRET. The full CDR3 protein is CASSPTGGRETQYF. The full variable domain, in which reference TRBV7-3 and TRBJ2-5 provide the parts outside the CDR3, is GAGVSQTPSNKVTEKGKYVELRCDPISGHTALYWYRQSLGQGPEFLIYFQGTGAADDSGLPNDRFFAVRPEGSVSTLKIQRTERGDSAVYLCASSPTGGRETQYFGPGTRLLVL.

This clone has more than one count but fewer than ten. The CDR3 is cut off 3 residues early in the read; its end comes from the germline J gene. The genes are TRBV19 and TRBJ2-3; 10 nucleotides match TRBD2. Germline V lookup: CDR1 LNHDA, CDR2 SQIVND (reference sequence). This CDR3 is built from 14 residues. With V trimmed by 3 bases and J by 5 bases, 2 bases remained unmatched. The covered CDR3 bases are TGTGCCAGTAGTATGGCTAGCGGGAGAGATACG. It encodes CASSMASGRDT. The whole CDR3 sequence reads CASSMASGRDTQYF. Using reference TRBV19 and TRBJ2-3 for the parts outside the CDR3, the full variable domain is DGGITQSPKYLFRKEGQNVTLSCEQNLNHDAMYWYRQDPGQGLRLIYYSQIVNDFQKGDIAEGYSVSREKKESFPLTVTSAQKNPTAFYLCASSMASGRDTQYFGPGTRLTVL.